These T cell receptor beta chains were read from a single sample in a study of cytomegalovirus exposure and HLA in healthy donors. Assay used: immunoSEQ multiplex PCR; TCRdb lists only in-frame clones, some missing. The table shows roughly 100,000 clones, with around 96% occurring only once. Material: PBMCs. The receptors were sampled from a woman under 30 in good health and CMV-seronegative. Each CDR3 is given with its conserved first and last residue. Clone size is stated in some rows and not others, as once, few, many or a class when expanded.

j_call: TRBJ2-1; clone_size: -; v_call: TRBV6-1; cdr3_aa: CASSEPWTGGEQFF
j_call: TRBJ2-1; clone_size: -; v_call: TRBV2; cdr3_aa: CASTLRLAGRNEQFF
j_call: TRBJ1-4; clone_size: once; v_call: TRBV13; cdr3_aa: CASSFEGNELFF
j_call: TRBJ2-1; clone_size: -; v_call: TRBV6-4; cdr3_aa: CASRDTSGEGNEQFF
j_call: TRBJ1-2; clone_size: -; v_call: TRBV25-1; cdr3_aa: CASSEGTGGSYGYTF
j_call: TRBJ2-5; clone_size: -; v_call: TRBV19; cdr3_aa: CASIDRVAETQYF
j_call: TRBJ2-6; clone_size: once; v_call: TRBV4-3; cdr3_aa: CASSQDRGLGANVLTF
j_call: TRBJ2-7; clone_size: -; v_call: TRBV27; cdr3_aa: CASSLRKAVYEQYF
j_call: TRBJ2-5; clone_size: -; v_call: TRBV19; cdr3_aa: CASSMGTGRRETQYF
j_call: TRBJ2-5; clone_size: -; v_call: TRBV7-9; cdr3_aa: CASSAPGGETQYF
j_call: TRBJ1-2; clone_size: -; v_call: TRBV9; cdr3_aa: CASSVAGGDGYTF
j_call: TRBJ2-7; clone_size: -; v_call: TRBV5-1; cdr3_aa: CASSLTSGGPYEQYF
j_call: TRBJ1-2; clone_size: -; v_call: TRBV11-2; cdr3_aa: CASSSPFRDRGGYYGYTF
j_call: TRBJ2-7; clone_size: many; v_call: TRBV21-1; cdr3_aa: CASSKWGQKNYEQYF
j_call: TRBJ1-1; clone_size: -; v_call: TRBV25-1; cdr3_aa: CASSPEGPATLNTEAFF
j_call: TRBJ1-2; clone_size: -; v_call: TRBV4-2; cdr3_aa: CASSQDVTGPNYGYTF
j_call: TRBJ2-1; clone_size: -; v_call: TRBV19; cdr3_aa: CASTKSGTRGYNEQFF
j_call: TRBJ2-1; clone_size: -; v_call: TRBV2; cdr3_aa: CASSEGTEATYNEQFF
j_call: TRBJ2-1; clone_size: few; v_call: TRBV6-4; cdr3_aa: CASSVDSGVKQFF
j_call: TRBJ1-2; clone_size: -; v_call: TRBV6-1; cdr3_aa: CASSERGTGYGYTF
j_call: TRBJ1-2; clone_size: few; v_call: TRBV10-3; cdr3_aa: CAISTGSSGYTF
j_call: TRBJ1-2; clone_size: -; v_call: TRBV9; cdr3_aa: CASSVAGTETYGYTF
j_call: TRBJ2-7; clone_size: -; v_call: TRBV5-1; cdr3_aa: CASSVMLEGYEQYF
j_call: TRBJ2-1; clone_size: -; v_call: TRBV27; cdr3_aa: CASADLAGRGEQFF
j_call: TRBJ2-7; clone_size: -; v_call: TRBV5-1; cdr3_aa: CASSWSSGPAYEQYF
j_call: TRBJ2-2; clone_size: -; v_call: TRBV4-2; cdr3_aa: CASSQSSGEPGELFF
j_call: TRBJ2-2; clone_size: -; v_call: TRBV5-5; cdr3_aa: CASSPRGANTGELFF
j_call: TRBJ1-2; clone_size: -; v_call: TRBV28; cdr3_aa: CASSLPGQAYGYTF
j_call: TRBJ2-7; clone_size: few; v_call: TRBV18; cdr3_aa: CASSPWDRDYEQYF
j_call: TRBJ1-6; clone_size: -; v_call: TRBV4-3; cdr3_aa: CASSQDPQGNSPLHF
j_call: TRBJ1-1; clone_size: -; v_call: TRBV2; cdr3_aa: CASTATGQNTEAFF
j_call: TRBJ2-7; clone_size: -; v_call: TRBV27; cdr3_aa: CASSLSRVPSSYEQYF
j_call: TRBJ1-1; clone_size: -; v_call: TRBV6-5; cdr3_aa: CASSYGGTGTAEAFF
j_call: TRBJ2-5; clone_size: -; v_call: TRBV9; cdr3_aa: CASSVLGDGGETQYF
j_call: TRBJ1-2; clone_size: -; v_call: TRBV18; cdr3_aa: CASSPPFSILF
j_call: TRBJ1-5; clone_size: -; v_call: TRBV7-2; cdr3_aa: CASSLDSSSNQPQHF
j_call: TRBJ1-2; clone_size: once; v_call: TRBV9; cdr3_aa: CASSVVAGTGNYGYTF
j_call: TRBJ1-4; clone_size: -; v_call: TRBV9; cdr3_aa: CASSPRTGEINEKLFF
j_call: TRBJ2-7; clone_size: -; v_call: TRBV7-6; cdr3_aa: CASSLAPSGRPPSYEQYF
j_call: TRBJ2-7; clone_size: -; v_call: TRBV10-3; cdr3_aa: CAIRGQGPNQKMYEQYF
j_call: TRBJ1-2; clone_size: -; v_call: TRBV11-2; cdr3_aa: CASSPDRDYGYTF
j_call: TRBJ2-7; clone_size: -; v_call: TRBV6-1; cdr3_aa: CASSDITAGWTYEQYF
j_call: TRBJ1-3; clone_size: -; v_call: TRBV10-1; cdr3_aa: CASSALQTGNTIYF
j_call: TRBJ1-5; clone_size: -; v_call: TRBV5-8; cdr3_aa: CASSLGQASNQPQHF
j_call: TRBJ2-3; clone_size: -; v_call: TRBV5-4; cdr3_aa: CASSLGDRGYTDTQYF
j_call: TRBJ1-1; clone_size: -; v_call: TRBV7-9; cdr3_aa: CASSLGVGQLTEAFF
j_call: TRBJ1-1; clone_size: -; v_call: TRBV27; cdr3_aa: CASSLKGGTEAFF
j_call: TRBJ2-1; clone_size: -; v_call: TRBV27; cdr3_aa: CASSSLAGGPNEQFF
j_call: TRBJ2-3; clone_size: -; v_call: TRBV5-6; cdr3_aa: CASSLVGAGGLQDTQYF
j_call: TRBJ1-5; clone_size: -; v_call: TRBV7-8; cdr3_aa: CASSPGTLNQPQHF